The following is a T cell receptor (beta chain) sequence with its context. It has no known antigen specificity. The input lacks base qualities; no much larger clone sits a single base away. Expansion of CD8+CD57+ cells had been shown by flow cytometry in the patients chosen for sequencing. Every patient had a diagnosis of severe acquired aplastic anemia based on International Study of Aplastic Anemia and Agranulocytosis and Camitta criteria. No patient had received any therapy when blood was sampled. The study deep-sequenced TCR repertoires of sorted CD4+ and CD8+ blood T cells from severe aplastic anemia patients and healthy subjects. Patients were enrolled in the USA under clinicaltrials.gov protocols 00001620, 01623167, 00001397, 00071045, 00081523 and 00961064. Ficoll-Paque density gradient centrifugation was used to isolate peripheral blood mononuclear cells. Before DNA extraction, CD4+ and CD8+ T cells were sorted with FACS or magnetic beads.

The data are from a study of CD8+CD57+ T cells in acquired aplastic anemia listed by TCRdb under 2018. Background on the whole study: A mean of approximately 3 ug of DNA, ranging from roughly 0.19 to 27.4 ug, was extracted from sorted CD4+ and CD8+ cells. A CD8+CD57+ expansion meant a frequency higher than the mean frequency seen in healthy subjects.

Beyond this particular receptor, the publication reports: Between patients and healthy controls, no significant difference in CD8+ Simpson's diversity was found (P=0.060). Around 27 CD8+ CDR3 sequences were shared between patients and controls but appeared highly expressed in patients and within their immunodominant clones.

Profiling of TCR beta VDJ combinations and CDR3 sequences used genomic DNA as the template. TCR repertoire sequencing was run on an Illumina HiSeq 2000. As for how the authors treated the data: TRBV/TRBJ rearrangement plots, CDR3 size and DJ length profiles, and Simpson's diversity index were used to assess repertoires. The most abundant DNA sequence in the deep sequencing data was defined as the immunodominant clone. CDR3 amino acid sequences were checked for sharing between subjects and were compared against published repertoires and the VDJdb database. TCRdb reran the public reads through fastp at Q25 and MiXCR, keeping productive beta chains. Rows with a matching CDR3 protein are joined into one entry that keeps the most common DNA and genes. TCRdb's processing, not the authors', yielded these V and J calls. A total of about 160,000 distinct CDR3 sequences appear in this sample, about two thirds of them only once. The top ten constitute approximately 50% of the sample.

Reading the germline V gene gives CDR1 SGHTA and CDR2 FQGTGA. The CDR3 contains 16 residues, cysteine and phenylalanine counted. Only the CDR3 portion is preserved as DNA: 48 bases, with reading frame beginning at the first base. The junction shows trimming of 4 bases on V and 4 bases on J, and the gene matches do not reach 9 bases of it. The receptor chain draws on TRBV7-3 and TRBJ2-1, and 8 junction bases match TRBD2. This TCR came from a human donor with aplastic anemia. The specimen sequenced was sorted CD4+, CD8+, or CD8+CD57+ T cells (not recorded which) from PBMCs. The CDR3 loop reads CASSSNGGAGYNEQFF. DNA sequence: TGTGCCAGCAGCTCCAACGGGGGGGCGGGGTACAATGAGCAGTTCTTC. The full variable domain, completed from the reference TRBV7-3 and TRBJ2-1 proteins outside the CDR3, reads GAGVSQTPSNKVTEKGKYVELRCDPISGHTALYWYRQSLGQGPEFLIYFQGTGAADDSGLPNDRFFAVRPEGSVSTLKIQRTERGDSAVYLCASSSNGGAGYNEQFFGPGTRLTVL.